The 26 T cell receptor beta chains below were found in one sample sequenced in a study of cytomegalovirus exposure and HLA in healthy donors (dated by TCRdb to about 2017). Receptors were amplified or captured by the immunoSEQ multiplex PCR assay. For the multiplex PCR, a mixture combining 60 forward primers for TCR Vbeta segments and 13 reverse primers for TCR Jbeta segments was used. TCRdb carries this immuneACCESS record with in-frame sequences only. Its versions omit some clonotypes, under half of them owing to an unresolved V gene in the studies checked, with the rest unexplained. This sample comprises approximately 200,000 clones, over 75% of them detected only once. The top ten clones comprise around 0.2% of the sample. The material sequenced was PBMCs. The receptor set was obtained from a girl aged 2-10 years in good health and CMV-seronegative.

This chain connects TRBV10-2 to TRBJ2-7; D unclear. The germline CDR1 and CDR2 sequences are WSHSY and SAAADI. The CDR3 loop spans 11 amino acids. The V and J ends lost 3 bases and 3 bases respectively, with 3 bases between them. The CDR3 coding sequence is TGCGCCAGCAGTGACAGCTACGAGCAGTACTTC. Its translation is CASSDSYEQYF.

This clone was detected only once. CDR3 sequence reads: CASSMGGFDGYTF. The CDR3 DNA is TGTGCCAGTAGTATGGGGGGTTTCGACGGCTACACCTTC. The chain uses TRBV19 and TRBJ1-2; D might be TRBD1 (5 bases). The CDR3 covers 13 residues. The V end lost 3 bases, the J end lost 8 bases, and 13 bases lay between the germline ends. CDR1 LNHDA and CDR2 SQIVND come from the germline V gene (reference sequence).

This clone has a handful of counts. The chain employs TRBV5-1 and TRBJ2-2; the D is unclear. V lost 3 bases and J 4 bases, leaving 4 bases between the germline ends. From germline, CDR1 is SGHRS and CDR2 YFSETQ. The CDR3 extends over 12 amino acids. This chain's CDR3 is CASSSGTGELFF. CDR3 DNA: TGCGCCAGCAGCTCGGGCACCGGGGAGCTGTTTTTT.

Points on this clone: Compared with germline, one end of the junction differs, possibly owing to a read error. The genes are TRBV6-1 and TRBJ2-4; tentative D call: TRBD1 (6 bases). CDR1 and CDR2 from the germline V gene are MNHNS and SASEGT. There are 11 residues in the CDR3. The CDR3: CASSGRDKARF. The CDR3, as DNA: TGTGCCAGCAGTGGCCGGGACAAGGCCCGGTTC.

The CDR3 protein is CASSQAQGEGWTGNTIYF. Written as DNA, the CDR3 is TGCGCCAGCAGCCAAGCCCAGGGGGAAGGGTGGACTGGAAACACCATATATTTT. The chain links TRBV4-1 to TRBJ1-3, with 7 nucleotides matching TRBD1. Germline V CDR1 and CDR2: MGHRA, YSYEKL. The CDR3 runs 18 residues. After removal of 1 base from V and 2 bases from J, the junction contained 11 bases not matched to a gene.

This chain connects TRBV7-9 to TRBJ2-7, with a weak D call TRBD2 (6 bases). Trimming removed 2 bases at V and 6 bases at J, with 14 bases between. Per the germline V gene, CDR1 is SEHNR and CDR2 is FQNEAQ (reference sequence). The CDR3 sequence is 14 residues long. This chain's CDR3 is CASSLTVSGREQYF. Written as DNA, the CDR3 is TGTGCCAGCAGCTTAACGGTTAGCGGACGCGAGCAGTACTTC.

The rearrangement uses TRBV27 and TRBJ2-7; 7 nucleotides align to TRBD1. J lost 3 bases, V lost 4 bases, and 6 bases had no gene match. CDR1 and CDR2 from the germline V gene are MNHEY and SMNVEV (reference sequence). The CDR3 runs 14 residues. As DNA, the CDR3 is TGTGCCAGCAGTTACGGGACAGACCTCTACGAGCAGTACTTC. Its translation: CASSYGTDLYEQYF.

This clone was counted only a few times. This chain connects TRBV5-8 to TRBJ2-6; D remains unclear. Germline lookup yields CDR1 SGHTS and CDR2 YDEGEE. The CDR3 is 15 amino acids. V was cut by 5 bases and J by 1 base, with 10 bases left in between. Here the CDR3 reads CASRTEISGANVLTF. CDR3 DNA sequence: TGTGCCAGCAGGACTGAGATTTCTGGGGCCAACGTCCTGACTTTC.

This clone was picked up a small number of times. The V gene is TRBV9, the J gene TRBJ2-3; D unresolved. The CDR3 extends over 17 amino acids. V was pared by 4 bases and J by 1 base, with 19 bases between. Germline V lookup: CDR1 SGDLS, CDR2 YYNGEE. CDR3 residues: CASSPRDWVAGTDTQYF. In DNA form, the CDR3 reads TGTGCCAGCAGCCCAAGAGACTGGGTGGCCGGCACAGATACGCAGTATTTT.

The chain combines TRBV5-1 with TRBJ2-3; TRBD1 aligns across 11 bases. Germline CDR1 SGHRS, CDR2 YFSETQ. Germline trimming cut 4 bases from V and 4 bases from J; bases unmatched to any gene: 8. There are 16 residues in the CDR3. CDR3 in DNA: TGCGCCAGCAGCCTAGGACAGGGGGCTCGCGCAGATACGCAGTATTTT. This gives the protein CASSLGQGARADTQYF.

The chain links TRBV11-3 to TRBJ2-1; 12 nucleotides agree with TRBD2. This CDR3 has 17 amino acids. Trimming took 1 base from V and 1 from J; bases not matched to a gene: 2. Germline lookup yields CDR1 SGHNT and CDR2 YENEEA. The CDR3 region has the DNA TGTGCCAGCAGCTTAGCGACTAGCGGGAGTTCCTACAATGAGCAGTTCTTC. Residues: CASSLATSGSSYNEQFF.

The CDR3 sequence is CAARGLNTEAFF. The DNA for the CDR3 is TGTGCCGCTCGAGGGCTGAACACTGAAGCTTTCTTT. The chain combines TRBV28 with TRBJ1-1; D is unresolved. Germline CDR1 is MDHEN and CDR2 is SYDVKM. CDR3 length: 12 residues. The germline V and J ends were trimmed by 11 bases and 0 bases, with 10 bases remaining between them. Combining the CDR3 with reference TRBV28 and TRBJ1-1 gives the whole variable domain DVKVTQSSRYLVKRTGEKVFLECVQDMDHENMFWYRQDPGLGLRLIYFSYDVKMKEKGDIPEGYSVSREKKERFSLILESASTNQTSMYLCAARGLNTEAFFGQGTRLTVV.

This clone was recorded once. The chain links TRBV6-5 to TRBJ1-2; no clear D gene. The ends were cut back, 6 bases at V and 3 bases at J, with 14 bases in the middle. Germline V gene lookup returns CDR1 MNHEY and CDR2 SVGAGI. CDR3 length equals 14 residues. The CDR3 DNA follows: TGTGCCAGCAGCTACCACCCTGCGGACTATGGCTACACCTTC. This encodes CASSYHPADYGYTF.

This clone appeared a single time. V and J are TRBV20-1 and TRBJ2-3; D gene uncertain. CDR1 is DFQATT and CDR2 is SNEGSKA in the germline V gene (reference sequence). Between the trimmed V and J ends, which lost 6 bases and 3 bases, there was a span of 4 bases. The CDR3 contains 10 residues. The CDR3 region is CSATTDTQYF. In DNA, the CDR3 is TGCAGTGCCACTACAGATACGCAGTATTTT.

The chain employs TRBV9 and TRBJ2-2, with 7 bases fitting TRBD1. The germline V gene has CDR1 SGDLS and CDR2 YYNGEE. J was trimmed by 1 base and V by 0 bases; bases with no gene match: 0. This CDR3 is 15 amino acids long. CDR3 nucleotides: TGTGCCAGCAGCGTAGCAGGGGGGAACACCGGGGAGCTGTTTTTT. Translation: CASSVAGGNTGELFF.

J is TRBJ2-7 and V is TRBV27, with no clear D. The germline V and J ends were trimmed by 5 bases and 2 bases, with 16 bases remaining between them. CDR3 length: 15 amino acids. Germline-derived CDR1 and CDR2 are MNHEY and SMNVEV (reference sequence). This chain's CDR3 is CASSATFRLTYEQYF. The DNA for the CDR3 is TGTGCCAGCAGTGCTACTTTTAGACTGACCTACGAGCAGTACTTC.

This chain links TRBV4-1 with TRBJ1-2; D call uncertain. This CDR3 spans 14 amino acids. Deletions cut 1 base from V and 8 bases from J, with 14 bases between. CDR1 is MGHRA and CDR2 is YSYEKL in the germline V gene. Here the CDR3 reads CASSQAGVLDGYTF. In DNA, the CDR3 is TGCGCCAGCAGCCAAGCCGGGGTACTGGACGGCTACACCTTC.

The genes are TRBV7-9 and TRBJ1-6, with 7 bases that match TRBD1. The CDR3 loop spans 12 amino acids. V was clipped by 4 bases and J by 10 bases; unmatched bases: 1. The V gene's germline CDR1 is SEHNR and CDR2 FQNEAQ (reference sequence). The CDR3 reads CASSSGGSPLHF. CDR3 nucleotides: TGTGCCAGCAGCTCAGGGGGATCACCCCTCCACTTT.

The rearrangement joins TRBV7-9 to TRBJ2-2, with unresolved D. CDR3 length: 15 amino acids. V was pared by 1 base and J by 4 bases, with 10 bases between. CDR1 and CDR2 from the germline V gene are SEHNR and FQNEAQ (reference sequence). The CDR3 spells CASSLEAVGTGELFF. Here the CDR3 DNA reads TGTGCCAGCAGCTTAGAGGCGGTAGGCACCGGGGAGCTGTTTTTT.

V is TRBV5-4 and J is TRBJ2-2; maybe TRBD1 (6 bases). Germline values: CDR1 SGHNT, CDR2 YYREEE (reference sequence). Trimming left V 0 bases short and J 5 bases short, with 11 bases between. This CDR3 contains 15 residues. CDR3 sequence (DNA): TGTGCCAGCAGCTTGGTACCGCAGGGGACCGGGGAGCTGTTTTTT. Amino acids: CASSLVPQGTGELFF.

The genes are TRBV6-5 and TRBJ2-7; 11 bases line up with TRBD2. Germline lookup yields CDR1 MNHEY and CDR2 SVGAGI. The CDR3 runs to 14 residues. The V gene end was trimmed by 6 bases and the J gene end by 6 bases; junction bases not matched to a gene: 7. The CDR3 region is CASRGSLAGGEQYF. CDR3 DNA sequence: TGTGCCAGCAGAGGGTCCCTAGCGGGGGGCGAGCAGTACTTC.

The chain recombines TRBV18 with TRBJ1-1; no definite D call. Germline CDR1 KGHSH, CDR2 LQKENI. The CDR3 is 15 residues long. The V end was cut by 3 bases, the J end by 3 bases, with 14 bases between. The CDR3 region is CASSPQRTDYTEAFF. The CDR3 bases are TGTGCCAGCTCACCTCAACGGACTGATTACACTGAAGCTTTCTTT.

The chain has TRBV29-1 and TRBJ2-1; 8 nucleotides align to TRBD2. There are 16 residues in the CDR3. Germline lookup yields CDR1 SQVTM and CDR2 ANQGSEA. J gave up 4 bases and V 5 bases, and 13 bases lay outside the gene matches. The CDR3 sequence is CSVPPKPGLEYNEQFF. Here the CDR3 DNA reads TGCAGCGTTCCACCAAAACCGGGACTAGAGTACAATGAGCAGTTCTTC.

V usage is TRBV5-1 and J usage is TRBJ1-1; the match to TRBD1 covers 7 bases. The CDR3 contains 16 residues. The V segment lost 2 bases and the J segment 0 bases; nucleotides outside the gene matches: 7. Germline lookup yields CDR1 SGHRS and CDR2 YFSETQ. CDR3 protein: CASSLTGVGLNTEAFF. The DNA for the CDR3 is TGCGCCAGCAGCTTAACAGGGGTCGGACTGAACACTGAAGCTTTCTTT.

V usage is TRBV28 and J usage is TRBJ2-1; TRBD1 aligns across 9 bases. Trimming took 7 bases from V and 2 from J; bases not matched to a gene: 6. CDR1 MDHEN and CDR2 SYDVKM come from the germline V gene. This CDR3 comprises 15 residues. DNA of the CDR3: TGTGCCAGCAAAAGCTGGGACAGGGCCTACAATGAGCAGTTCTTC. Translating gives CASKSWDRAYNEQFF.

The gene calls are TRBV5-1 and TRBJ2-7; D may be TRBD1 (5 bases). Per germline, CDR1 SGHRS and CDR2 YFSETQ. V shed 0 bases and J shed 2 bases, with 9 bases lying between them. The CDR3 covers 14 residues. CDR3 loop: CASSLAQGTYEQYF. CDR3 coding DNA: TGCGCCAGCAGCTTGGCCCAGGGCACCTACGAGCAGTACTTC. The entire variable domain, with the rest obtained from reference TRBV5-1 and TRBJ2-7, is as follows: KAGVTQTPRYLIKTRGQQVTLSCSPISGHRSVSWYQQTPGQGLQFLFEYFSETQRNKGNFPGRFSGRQFSNSRSEMNVSTLELGDSALYLCASSLAQGTYEQYFGPGTRLTVT.